This TCR beta chain is from a study of identical twins. Whole-study findings and limits: Cord blood beta clonotypes present at high abundance carried fewer insertions; no such pattern appeared in memory repertoires.

Concerning this clonotype itself: Antigen unknown.

cDNA carried unique molecular identifiers, and a universal primer site was added by template switching. TCRdb re-called the 5' RACE reads with MiXCR, one entry per CDR3 protein. This table has about 720,000 distinct CDR3 sequences, 15% to 20% appearing once. The germline gives CDR1 SQVTM, CDR2 ANQGSEA. Trimming took off 4 bases at V and 8 bases at J, with 12 bases between the two ends. The CDR3 length is 11 residues. The data were also submitted as part of a second study, on T cells expressing NK-cell markers. That report notes: The dominant NKG2C+ clonotypes represented 1.0-7.0% of CD8+ T cells in over 5 donors.

Source material: PBMCs. V usage is TRBV29-1 and J usage is TRBJ2-7; a possible D gene is TRBD2 (6 bases). The source of this sequence is a woman younger than 30 in good health. The CDR3 DNA is TGCAGCGTTGTCGGGGGTTACCAGCAGTACTTC. Its translation is CSVVGGYQQYF.